The rows below give T cell receptor beta chains drawn from one sample of a study of somatic mutations in T cells in chronic GVHD. The table came from immunoSEQ multiplex PCR; TCRdb's copy has only in-frame clones and leaves some out. The table has 13,000 or so clones, 78% seen once; the top ten hold 32%. Sequencing used Vbeta20-negative CD4+ T cells from blood. The receptors here all came from a male patient in his fifties with chronic graft-versus-host disease. A subset of T cells may come from the graft donor. Both conserved end residues are part of each CDR3. Each record gives: V gene, clone size, J gene, D gene, CDR3 DNA, CDR3 protein. D genes are given only for firm matches. The listing skips clone size in some rows; elsewhere it reads once, few, many or a size class.

TRBV6-1	NA	TRBJ2-5	NA	TGTGCCAGCAGTGACGGGTCCGAGACCCAGTACTTC	CASSDGSETQYF
TRBV7-3	once	TRBJ2-1	TRBD2	TGTGCCAGCAGCTCCACCCGGACTAGCGGGGCTGGGAGCTCCTACAATGAGCAGTTCTTC	CASSSTRTSGAGSSYNEQFF
TRBV28	NA	TRBJ1-5	NA	TGTGCCAGCAGCCTGGCTGGAGAATACGGCAATCAGCCCCAGCATTTT	CASSLAGEYGNQPQHF
TRBV2	NA	TRBJ2-6	TRBD1	TGTGCCAGCAGCCCGGACAGGGGGCGGTCTGGGGCCAACGTCCTGACTTTC	CASSPDRGRSGANVLTF
TRBV2	NA	TRBJ2-7	NA	TGTGCCAGCAGTGGTCAGGGGTACGAGCAGTACTTC	CASSGQGYEQYF
TRBV10-3	NA	TRBJ2-1	NA	TGTGCCATCAGTGAAGTGGCTAGCAGAGGGTCGGGTGAGCAGTTCTTC	CAISEVASRGSGEQFF
TRBV7-2	NA	TRBJ1-2	NA	TGTGCCAGCAGCTTAGAAGGACTCAGCGGCGGCTACACCTTC	CASSLEGLSGGYTF
TRBV20-1	NA	TRBJ1-2	NA	TGCAGTGCTAAAATAGACTATGGCTACACCTTC	CSAKIDYGYTF
TRBV30	NA	TRBJ2-2	NA	TGTGCCTGGGGGGGGATGATCGGGGAGCTGTTTTTT	CAWGGMIGELFF
TRBV6-5	few	TRBJ1-2	TRBD1	TGTGCCAGCAGTACGAGGACAGGGAAAGGGGGCTACACCTTC	CASSTRTGKGGYTF